This TCR beta chain was sequenced during a study of radiation and T cells in renal cell carcinoma. This table comes from immunoSEQ multiplex PCR, and its TCRdb copy is limited to in-frame clones, with some not included. The top ten hold 30% to 35% of the sample, which has tens of thousands of clones, around 85% seen once. The ends were cut back, 4 bases at V and 8 bases at J, with 18 bases in the middle. This CDR3 contains 14 residues. The germline gives CDR1 SGHDT, CDR2 YYEEEE. This clone was seen a few times. Time point noted: blood 4 weeks post-SBRT, at nephrectomy. As to treatment: 15 Gy SBRT to primary tumor, nephrectomy 4 weeks later. Nephrectomy followed 15 Gy stereotactic body radiation by 4 weeks. Clear cell pathology was present in this patient's renal cell carcinoma.

This sequence originates from a man between 60 and 75 years old with renal cell carcinoma. This rearrangement joins TRBV5-6 to TRBJ1-2, with D possibly being TRBD1 (5 bases). The specimen comprised blood, sampled from a patient whose treatment included radiotherapy and nephrectomy. CDR3 DNA sequence: TGTGCCAGCAGCCAACAGGTCCTCCAAGGGGGCTACACCTTC. The encoded protein is CASSQQVLQGGYTF.